Below, 7 T cell receptor beta chains from the same sample are listed, as sequenced in a study of cytomegalovirus exposure and HLA in healthy donors. Measured with immunoSEQ multiplex PCR; TCRdb has only the in-frame clones, and not every one. Of about 60,000 clones listed, approximately 93% are singletons. Source material: PBMCs. Source of these receptors: a young woman in good health and CMV-seronegative.

This chain joins TRBV15 and TRBJ2-7; 8 bases map to TRBD1. Trimming removed 4 bases from V and 6 bases from J; junction bases left unmatched: 11. CDR3 length equals 15 residues. Germline assignment: CDR1 LNHNV and CDR2 YYDKDF (reference sequence). CDR3 sequence reads: CATSTERTGRFEQYF. The CDR3 DNA follows: TGTGCCACCAGCACCGAGAGGACAGGGAGATTCGAGCAGTACTTC.

This clone was seen once. This sequence joins TRBV5-1 and TRBJ2-7; TRBD2 aligns across 7 bases. The junction had 11 bases not matched to a gene; V was cut back by 2 bases and J by 6 bases. CDR1 is SGHRS, CDR2 YFSETQ, per germline. The CDR3 spans 15 residues. The CDR3 coding sequence is TGCGCCAGCAGCTTCGCCACGGGACTAAATCCCGAGCAGTACTTC. Its protein is CASSFATGLNPEQYF.

The chain combines TRBV19 with TRBJ1-3; D remains ambiguous. Trimming pared 3 bases from V and 0 bases from J, leaving 9 bases between. The germline V gene has CDR1 LNHDA and CDR2 SQIVND (reference sequence). The CDR3 is made up of 15 amino acids. CDR3 residues: CASSISADSGNTIYF. The DNA for the CDR3 is TGTGCCAGTAGTATCTCGGCGGACTCTGGAAACACCATATATTTT.

J is TRBJ2-6 and V is TRBV5-8; the D gene is possibly TRBD1 (5 bases). The germline V gene has CDR1 SGHTS and CDR2 YDEGEE. Between the trimmed V and J ends, which lost 5 bases and 2 bases, there was a span of 5 bases. This CDR3 contains 13 residues. CDR3 nucleotides: TGTGCCAGCAGGGGGCCTGGGGCCAACGTCCTGACTTTC. As protein: CASRGPGANVLTF.

The chain combines TRBV5-6 with TRBJ1-2; 11 nucleotides align to TRBD1. V shed 2 bases, J shed 7 bases, and the junction held 4 bases outside the gene matches. This CDR3 has 14 amino acids. CDR1 and CDR2 (germline): SGHDT, YYEEEE. The CDR3 loop is CASSLGTGGGGYTF. CDR3 DNA: TGTGCCAGCAGCTTAGGGACAGGGGGAGGTGGCTACACCTTC.

The rearrangement uses TRBV27 and TRBJ2-7; 7 bases are a match to TRBD1. J was trimmed by 6 bases and V by 5 bases; bases with no gene match: 25. Germline V gene sequence: CDR1 MNHEY, CDR2 SMNVEV (reference sequence). There are 19 residues in the CDR3. CDR3 protein: CASSTIRPRQGRGFSEQYV. The CDR3 nucleotides are TGTGCCAGCAGTACGATCAGACCCAGACAGGGTCGGGGTTTCTCCGAGCAGTACGTC.

The chain combines TRBV2 with TRBJ1-3; D possibly corresponds to TRBD1 (6 bases). This CDR3 region has 17 residues. V lost 4 bases and J 4 bases, leaving 20 bases between the germline ends. Germline V gives CDR1 SNHLY, CDR2 FYNNEI. This CDR3 is CASSVGGSRTEGNTIYF. The CDR3 region has the DNA TGTGCCAGCAGTGTGGGAGGGAGTCGGACAGAAGGAAACACCATATATTTT.